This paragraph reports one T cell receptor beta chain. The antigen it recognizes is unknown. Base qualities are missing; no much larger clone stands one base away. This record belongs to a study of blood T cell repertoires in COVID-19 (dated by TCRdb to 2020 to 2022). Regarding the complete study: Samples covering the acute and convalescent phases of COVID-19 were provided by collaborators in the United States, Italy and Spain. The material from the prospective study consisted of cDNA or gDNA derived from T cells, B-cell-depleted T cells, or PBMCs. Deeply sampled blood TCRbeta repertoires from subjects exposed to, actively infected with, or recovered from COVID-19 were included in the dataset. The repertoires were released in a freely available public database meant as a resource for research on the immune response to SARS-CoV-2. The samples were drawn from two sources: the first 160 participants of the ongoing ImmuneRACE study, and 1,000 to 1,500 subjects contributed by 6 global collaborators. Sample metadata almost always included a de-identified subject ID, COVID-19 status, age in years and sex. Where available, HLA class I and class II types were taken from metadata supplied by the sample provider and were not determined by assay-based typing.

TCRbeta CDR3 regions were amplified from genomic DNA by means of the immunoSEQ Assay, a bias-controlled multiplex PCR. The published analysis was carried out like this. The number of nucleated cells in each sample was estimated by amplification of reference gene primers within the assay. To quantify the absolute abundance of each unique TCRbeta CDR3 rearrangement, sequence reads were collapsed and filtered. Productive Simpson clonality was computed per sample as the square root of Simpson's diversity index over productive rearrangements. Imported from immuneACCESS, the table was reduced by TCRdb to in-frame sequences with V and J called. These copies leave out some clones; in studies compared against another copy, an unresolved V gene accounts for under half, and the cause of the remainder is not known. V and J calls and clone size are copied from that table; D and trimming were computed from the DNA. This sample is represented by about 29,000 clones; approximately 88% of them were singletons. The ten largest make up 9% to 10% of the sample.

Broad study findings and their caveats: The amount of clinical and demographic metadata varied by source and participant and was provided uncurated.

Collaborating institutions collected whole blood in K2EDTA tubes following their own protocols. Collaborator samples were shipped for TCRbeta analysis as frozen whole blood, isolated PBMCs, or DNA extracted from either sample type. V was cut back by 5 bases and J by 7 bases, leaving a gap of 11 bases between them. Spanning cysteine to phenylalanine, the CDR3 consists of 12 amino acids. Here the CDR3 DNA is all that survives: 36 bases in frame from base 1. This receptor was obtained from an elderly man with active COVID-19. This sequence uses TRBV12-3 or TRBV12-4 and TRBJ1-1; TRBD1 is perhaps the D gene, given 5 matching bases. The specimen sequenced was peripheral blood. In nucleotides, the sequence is TGTGCCAGCAGTATATACAGGAGTGAAGCTTTCTTT. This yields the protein CASSIYRSEAFF.